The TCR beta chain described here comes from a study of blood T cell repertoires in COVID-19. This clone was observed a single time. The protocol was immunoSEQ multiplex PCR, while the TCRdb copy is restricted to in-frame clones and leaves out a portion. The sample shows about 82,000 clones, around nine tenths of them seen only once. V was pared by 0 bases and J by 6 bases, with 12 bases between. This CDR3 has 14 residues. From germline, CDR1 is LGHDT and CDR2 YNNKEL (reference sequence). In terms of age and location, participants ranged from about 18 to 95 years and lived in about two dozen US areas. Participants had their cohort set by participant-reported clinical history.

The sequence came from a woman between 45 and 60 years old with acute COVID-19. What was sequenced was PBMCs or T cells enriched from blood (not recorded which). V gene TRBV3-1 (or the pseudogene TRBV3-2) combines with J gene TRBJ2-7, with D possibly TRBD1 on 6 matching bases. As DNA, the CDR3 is TGTGCCAGCAGCCAAGACAGGGGTCTTCCCGAGCAGTACTTC. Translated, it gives CASSQDRGLPEQYF.